This entry lists 3 T cell receptor beta chains sequenced from one sample in a study of shared clonotypes between healthy human individuals (dated by TCRdb to 2020 to 2022). The library was made by the immunoSEQ multiplex PCR assay. TCRdb took over this immuneACCESS table, retaining in-frame rearrangements with V and J assigned. Such tables are incomplete; in checked studies, under half of the missing clones stem from an unresolved V gene, and the remainder is unexplained. In all, the sample holds about 1.9 million clones, and roughly 95% of those were seen once. Together, the top ten hold over 1.5% of the sample. CD8 naive samples consisted of CD45RO-negative cells that were positively selected for CCR7, yielding a CD45RA+CCR7+ population without TemRA cells. The sample comprised naive CD8+ T cells from PBMCs. What the cell subset or site label conveys for this sample: CD45RA+CCR7+. The receptors derive from a young man in good health. Some clones in this sample may be carry-over from other donors' samples.

This chain uses TRBV11-3 with TRBJ2-1; D unresolved. Between the trimmed V and J ends, which lost 0 bases and 8 bases, there was a span of 8 bases. Looked up from germline, CDR1 is SGHNT and CDR2 is YENEEA. The CDR3 sequence is 13 residues long. CDR3 sequence: CASSLEGLHEQFF. The CDR3 nucleotides read TGTGCCAGCAGCTTAGAGGGTTTACATGAGCAGTTCTTC.

The chain uses TRBV19 and TRBJ1-2; D is ambiguous. The CDR3 loop spans 12 amino acids. Germline values: CDR1 LNHDA, CDR2 SQIVND (reference sequence). The V end lost 5 bases, the J end lost 4 bases, and 8 bases lay between the germline ends. For the CDR3, the DNA is TGTGCCAGTAGTGACGGTTCCTATGGCTACACCTTC. Its translation is CASSDGSYGYTF.

The chain joins TRBV30 to TRBJ2-7; D may be TRBD1 or TRBD2 (5 bases each). Germline CDR1 and CDR2: GTSNPN and SVGIG (reference sequence). The V end was cut by 0 bases, the J end by 9 bases, with 18 bases between. The length of the CDR3 is 14 residues. Written as DNA, the CDR3 is TGTGCCTGGAGTGTCCACTCTCGGGACCCAACGCAGTACTTC. It translates to CAWSVHSRDPTQYF.